This T cell receptor beta chain appears in the sequencing data of a study of cytotoxic CD8 clonotypes in ibrutinib-treated CLL. Study results and limitations: Once treatment began, public clonotypes, which were uncommon, contracted or stayed stable. The study found clonality rose at ibrutinib response, then fell toward baseline at progression. Pretreatment clonality was elevated relative to age-matched healthy donors and paralleled circulating CD8+ T-cell counts.

TCRdb keeps only in-frame clones here, not all; method: immunoSEQ multiplex PCR. The sample includes tens of thousands of clones, 57% of them seen just once. In regard to this clone: What it binds is not known.

V dropped 7 bases and J dropped 6 bases, with 15 bases sitting between them. Looked up from germline, CDR1 is LGHNT and CDR2 is FRNRAP. The CDR3 loop spans 14 amino acids. The clonotype was recovered from a human donor with chronic lymphocytic leukemia. The V call is TRBV12-5, the J call TRBJ2-2; D is undetermined. The specimen was PBMCs, collected before ibrutinib treatment. For the CDR3, the DNA is TGTGCTAGTGCCTCCGGTTATGGTTCCGGGGAGCTGTTTTTT. Translation gives CASASGYGSGELFF.